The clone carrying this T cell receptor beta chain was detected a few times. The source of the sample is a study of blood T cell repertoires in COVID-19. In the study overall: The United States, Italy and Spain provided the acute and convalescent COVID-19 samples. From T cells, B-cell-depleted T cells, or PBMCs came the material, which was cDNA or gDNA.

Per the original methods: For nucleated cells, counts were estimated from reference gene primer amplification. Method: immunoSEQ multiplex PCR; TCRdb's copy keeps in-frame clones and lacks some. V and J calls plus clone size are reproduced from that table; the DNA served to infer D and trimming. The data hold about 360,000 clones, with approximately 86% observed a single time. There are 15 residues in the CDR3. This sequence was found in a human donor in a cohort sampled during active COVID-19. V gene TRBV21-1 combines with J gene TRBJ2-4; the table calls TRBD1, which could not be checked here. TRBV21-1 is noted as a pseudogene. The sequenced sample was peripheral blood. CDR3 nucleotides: TGTGCCAGCAGCTCCCACAGGGCCTCTGGGGACATTCAGTACTTC. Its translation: CASSSHRASGDIQYF.